Sequencing of this T cell receptor beta chain was carried out in a study of T-cell reconstitution after alpha-beta-depleted transplantation in children. The study's findings and limits: One year post-transplant, T-cell counts and diversity were largely derived from T cells produced anew. Surviving recipient cells, namely T cells and thymic progenitors, were the source of high day-60 TCRbeta diversity in some patients. Reports say that about two months after transplant, the alpha-beta T cells came out of several hundred graft clones that had expanded.

With regard to this clonotype: Its antigen is currently unknown.

Unique molecular identifiers were incorporated during preparation of the TCRbeta library. TCRdb re-analysed the PCR reads in MiXCR, keeping a single row per CDR3 protein. The table includes approximately 230,000 distinct CDR3 sequences, roughly 25% detected once. V was clipped by 6 bases and J by 4 bases; unmatched bases: 11. The CDR3 runs to 16 residues. The V and J genes are TRBV12-3 or TRBV12-4 and TRBJ2-2; the match to TRBD2 covers 7 bases. The sample consisted of PBMCs, mostly from graft donor cells, taken 360 days after TCRalphabeta/CD19-depleted stem cell transplant. The sequence was collected from a female patient aged 2 to 10 who had a stem cell transplant for congenital amegakaryocytic thrombocytopenia, so the T cells may come from the graft donor. This CDR3 reads CASSWGGSRGTGELFF. Written as DNA, the CDR3 is TGTGCCAGCAGCTGGGGGGGGAGCCGGGGCACCGGGGAGCTGTTTTTT.